Described below is a single T cell receptor beta chain sequence and its context. Its specificity is unknown. The study ran its PCR with 60 Vbeta and 13 Jbeta primers. Here immunoSEQ multiplex PCR was the method, and the copy in TCRdb shows in-frame clones only, minus some. Seen here are about 160,000 clones, approximately 67% observed once, and the top ten hold 4.5%. This record comes from a study of cytomegalovirus exposure and HLA in healthy donors. General study findings and limits: Most subjects had HLA-A and HLA-B alleles reportedly predicted accurately by TCR beta sequences. Donor immune exposure was known only as CMV serostatus. Being productive about 87% or about 30% of the time was typical of most TCR beta V segments in an earlier analysis.

Germline V gene sequence: CDR1 SGHTA, CDR2 FQGTGA. Trimming stripped 0 bases from V and 0 bases from J, with 12 bases between. The CDR3 covers 16 residues. This TCR was sampled from a woman in her late teens or twenties in good health and CMV-seropositive. This chain joins TRBV7-3 and TRBJ2-7; D remains unclear. Sequenced sample: PBMCs. Here the CDR3 reads CASSLTPTLLSYEQYF. The CDR3 coding sequence is TGTGCCAGCAGCTTAACCCCGACTCTGCTCTCCTACGAGCAGTACTTC. Variable domain in full (rest from reference TRBV7-3 and TRBJ2-7): GAGVSQTPSNKVTEKGKYVELRCDPISGHTALYWYRQSLGQGPEFLIYFQGTGAADDSGLPNDRFFAVRPEGSVSTLKIQRTERGDSAVYLCASSLTPTLLSYEQYFGPGTRLTVT.